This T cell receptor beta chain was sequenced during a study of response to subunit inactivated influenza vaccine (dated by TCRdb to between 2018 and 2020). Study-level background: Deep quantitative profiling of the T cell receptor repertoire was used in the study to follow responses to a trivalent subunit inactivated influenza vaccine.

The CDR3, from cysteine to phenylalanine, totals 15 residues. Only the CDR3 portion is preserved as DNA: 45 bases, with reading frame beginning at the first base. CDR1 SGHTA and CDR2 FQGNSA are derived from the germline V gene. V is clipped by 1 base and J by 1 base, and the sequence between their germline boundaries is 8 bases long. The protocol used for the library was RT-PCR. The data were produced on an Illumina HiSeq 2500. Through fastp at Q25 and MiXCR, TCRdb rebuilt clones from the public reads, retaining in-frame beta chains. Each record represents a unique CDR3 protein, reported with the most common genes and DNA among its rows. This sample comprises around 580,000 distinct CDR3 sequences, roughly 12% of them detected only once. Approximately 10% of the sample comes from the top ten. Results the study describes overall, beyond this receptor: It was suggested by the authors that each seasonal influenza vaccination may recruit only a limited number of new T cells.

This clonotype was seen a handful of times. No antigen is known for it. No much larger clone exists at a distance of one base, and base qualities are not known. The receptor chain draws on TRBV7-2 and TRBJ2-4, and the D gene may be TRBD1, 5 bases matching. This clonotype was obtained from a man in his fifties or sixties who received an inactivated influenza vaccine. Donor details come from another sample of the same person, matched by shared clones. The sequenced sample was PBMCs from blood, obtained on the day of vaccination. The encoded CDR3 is CASSLVPGAKNIQYF. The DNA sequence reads TGTGCCAGCAGCTTAGTACCAGGGGCCAAAAACATTCAGTACTTC.